The rows below give T cell receptor beta chains drawn from one sample of a study of shared clonotypes between healthy human individuals. Clones were read by immunoSEQ multiplex PCR, and TCRdb kept only the in-frame ones, dropping some. The data contain 2 million to 3 million clones, 80% to 95% of them singletons. Sequenced material: naive CD4+ T cells from PBMCs. The source is a man between 18 and 35 years old in good health. Some clones in this sample may be carry-over from other donors' samples. Each CDR3 is given with its conserved first and last residue. The order of the fields is D gene, CDR3 length, J gene, V gene, clone size, CDR3 DNA, CDR3 protein. D genes are given only for firm matches. Expanded clones get a size class; other rows say once, few or many, or leave the size out.

- | 13 | TRBJ1-1 | TRBV5-1 | - | TGCGCCAGCAGCCTGGATCCTAACACTGAAGCTTTCTTT | CASSLDPNTEAFF
- | 14 | TRBJ1-5 | TRBV28 | - | TGTGCCAGCAGTTCTGAACATAGCAATCAGCCCCAGCATTTT | CASSSEHSNQPQHF
TRBD2 | 16 | TRBJ2-1 | TRBV5-1 | - | TGCGCCAGCAGCTCCGCACTAGCGAGATTCCTGAATGAGCAGTTCTTC | CASSSALARFLNEQFF
TRBD1 | 13 | TRBJ1-1 | TRBV6-5 | - | TGTGCCAGCAGTACCTCAGGGGGCACTGAAGCTTTCTTT | CASSTSGGTEAFF
- | 11 | TRBJ2-3 | TRBV7-9 | - | TGTGCCAGCAGCCCCCGCGATACGCAGTATTTT | CASSPRDTQYF
- | 13 | TRBJ1-1 | TRBV7-9 | - | TGTGCCAGCAGCTACGGGGGGGACACTGAAGCTTTCTTT | CASSYGGDTEAFF
- | 13 | TRBJ2-1 | TRBV9 | - | TGTGCCAGCAGCGTGAATACCGCAAATGAGCAGTTCTTC | CASSVNTANEQFF
- | 13 | TRBJ2-7 | TRBV7-3 | - | TGTGCCAGCAGCTTAAGCGGCTCCTACGAGCAGTACTTC | CASSLSGSYEQYF
TRBD1 | 15 | TRBJ1-2 | TRBV5-4 | once | TGTGCCAGCAGCTTGGCCAGCAGGGGGCTGAATGGCTACACCTTC | CASSLASRGLNGYTF
TRBD2 | 13 | TRBJ2-7 | TRBV5-1 | - | TGCGCCAGCGGTCCTAGCGGAGCCTACGAGCAGTACTTC | CASGPSGAYEQYF
TRBD1 | 16 | TRBJ1-5 | TRBV9 | - | TGTGCCAGCAGCGTAGGGCAGGGGGCTAGGGATCAGCCCCAGCATTTT | CASSVGQGARDQPQHF
TRBD1 | 15 | TRBJ1-2 | TRBV5-4 | - | TGTGCCAGCAGCCATAGACAGGGAGGTAACTATGGCTACACCTTC | CASSHRQGGNYGYTF
- | 14 | TRBJ2-7 | TRBV5-6 | - | TGTGCCAGCAGCCCCTCGGGGAGTCGGGACGAGCAGTACTTC | CASSPSGSRDEQYF
TRBD1 | 16 | TRBJ2-6 | TRBV4-1 | - | TGCGCCAGCAGACCCGGGACAGGGGCTGGGGCCAACGTCCTGACTTTC | CASRPGTGAGANVLTF
- | 15 | TRBJ1-1 | TRBV4-1 | - | TGCGCCAGCAGCCAAGCTCAGGGGCCGAACACTGAAGCTTTCTTT | CASSQAQGPNTEAFF
- | 14 | TRBJ2-1 | TRBV10-3 | - | TGTGCCATCAGTGAGTCAACGGGACGGAATGAGCAGTTCTTC | CAISESTGRNEQFF
- | 15 | TRBJ2-2 | TRBV5-1 | - | TGCGCCAGCAGCCCCGGGACATCGAACACCGGGGAGCTGTTTTTT | CASSPGTSNTGELFF
TRBD1 | 15 | TRBJ2-7 | TRBV9 | once | TGTGCCAGCAGCCCGTCCGGGACAGCATATTACGAGCAGTACTTC | CASSPSGTAYYEQYF
TRBD1 | 16 | TRBJ2-2 | TRBV7-9 | - | TGTGCCAGCAGCGGCCGGGACAGGGGGAACACCGGGGAGCTGTTTTTT | CASSGRDRGNTGELFF
- | 15 | TRBJ2-7 | TRBV9 | - | TGTGCCAGCAGCGTAATCGGTGACAGCTTCGGCGAGCAGTACTTC | CASSVIGDSFGEQYF
TRBD1 | 18 | TRBJ1-2 | TRBV4-3 | - | TGCGCCAGCAGCCAAGATCGGCCGACAGGGCGAGGGAACTATGGCTACACCTTC | CASSQDRPTGRGNYGYTF
TRBD2 | 16 | TRBJ2-7 | TRBV9 | - | TGTGCCAGCAGCGTAGATGGCGGGAGGCCCCCCTACGAGCAGTACTTC | CASSVDGGRPPYEQYF
TRBD1 | 17 | TRBJ1-5 | TRBV6-1 | - | TGTGCCAGCAGTGAAATGAAGGGGACAGGGGTTCATCAGCCCCAGCATTTT | CASSEMKGTGVHQPQHF
- | 13 | TRBJ1-1 | TRBV2 | - | TGTGCCAGCAGTGGCGGACAGAGATCGGAAGCTTTCTTT | CASSGGQRSEAFF
TRBD1 | 17 | TRBJ2-3 | TRBV4-1 | - | TGCGCCAGCAGCCAAGTGGGTCGGGACAGGTTCACAGATACGCAGTATTTT | CASSQVGRDRFTDTQYF
- | 11 | TRBJ2-1 | TRBV29-1 | - | TGCAGCGTTGAATTAGGTGCCCAGCAGTTCTTC | CSVELGAQQFF
TRBD2 | 16 | TRBJ2-3 | TRBV30 | - | TGTGCCTGGAGCGAGGGACTAGCGGGAGCCGCAGATACGCAGTATTTT | CAWSEGLAGAADTQYF
- | 15 | TRBJ2-1 | TRBV28 | once | TGTGCCAGCAGCCCTAACCGGAGGTCCTACAATGAGCAGTTCTTC | CASSPNRRSYNEQFF
- | 12 | TRBJ2-7 | TRBV7-9 | - | TGTGCCAGCAGCGAAGGAACCTACGAGCAGTACTTC | CASSEGTYEQYF
- | 15 | TRBJ1-6 | TRBV6-5 | - | TGTGCCAGCAGTTACTCGGGGGCTAATAATTCACCCCTCCACTTT | CASSYSGANNSPLHF
TRBD2 | 12 | TRBJ2-5 | TRBV6-5 | - | TGTGCCAGCATGAGCGGGAGAGAGACCCAGTACTTC | CASMSGRETQYF
TRBD2 | 14 | TRBJ2-7 | TRBV5-1 | - | TGCGCCAGCAGCTTGACGGCGGGAGCCTACGAGCAGTACTTC | CASSLTAGAYEQYF
- | 17 | TRBJ2-1 | TRBV6-1 | - | TGTGCCAGCAGTGATTCGCTCTCCGGCAGGTATAGGGATGAGCAGTTCTTC | CASSDSLSGRYRDEQFF
- | 11 | TRBJ2-5 | TRBV28 | - | TGTGCCAGCAGTTCAGGGGAGACCCAGTACTTC | CASSSGETQYF
TRBD2 | 15 | TRBJ2-3 | TRBV5-4 | - | TGTGCCAGCAGCTTGGTGGGGGGAGGGGCAGATACGCAGTATTTT | CASSLVGGGADTQYF
TRBD1 | 15 | TRBJ2-7 | TRBV18 | once | TGTGCCAGCTCGTCCGGACAGGGAAGTCCCTACGAGCAGTACTTC | CASSSGQGSPYEQYF
TRBD2 | 16 | TRBJ2-1 | TRBV10-3 | - | TGTGCCATCACCGGATCCGGGACTAGCGGGAGCAATGAGCAGTTCTTC | CAITGSGTSGSNEQFF
- | 13 | TRBJ1-1 | TRBV12-5 | - | TGTGCTAGTGGTGACGGGACGAACACTGAAGCTTTCTTT | CASGDGTNTEAFF
- | 16 | TRBJ2-5 | TRBV6-6 | - | TGTGCCAGCAGTTACTCGATTAGTACGGGGCAAGAGACCCAGTACTTC | CASSYSISTGQETQYF
- | 15 | TRBJ2-3 | TRBV5-6 | - | TGTGCCAGCAGCTTACGGAAGACTAGCACAGATACGCAGTATTTT | CASSLRKTSTDTQYF
TRBD2 | 16 | TRBJ2-5 | TRBV7-2 | - | TGTGCCAGCAGCCCAGGGACTAGCGGGACTGGGGAGACCCAGTACTTC | CASSPGTSGTGETQYF
- | 13 | TRBJ1-3 | TRBV6-1 | - | TGTGCCAGCAGTGTGGAGGAGGGAAACACCATATATTTT | CASSVEEGNTIYF
TRBD1 | 13 | TRBJ1-6 | TRBV30 | - | TGTGCCTGGTTGGACAGGGGCGGCTCACCCCTCCACTTT | CAWLDRGGSPLHF
- | 12 | TRBJ2-1 | TRBV5-1 | - | TGCGCCAGCAGCGACGGATACAATGAGCAGTTCTTC | CASSDGYNEQFF
- | 15 | TRBJ1-2 | TRBV6-1 | - | TGTGCCAGCAGTGAAGGAGGGGGGGGGCTTTATGGCTACACCTTC | CASSEGGGGLYGYTF
- | 14 | TRBJ2-1 | TRBV12-5 | - | TGTGCTAGTGGTTTGGTCTCTCGGGGTAATGAGCAGTTCTTC | CASGLVSRGNEQFF
TRBD2 | 17 | TRBJ2-1 | TRBV4-1 | once | TGCGCCAGCAGCCAACGCTTAGCGGGAGGTTCCTACAATGAGCAGTTCTTC | CASSQRLAGGSYNEQFF
- | 14 | TRBJ1-2 | TRBV11-2 | - | TGTGCCAGCAGCTTAAGGGGGGAATGGGGCGGCTACACCTTC | CASSLRGEWGGYTF
TRBD1 | 15 | TRBJ1-3 | TRBV6-5 | - | TGTGCCAGCAGCTCGGGACAGCGCTCTGGAAACACCATATATTTT | CASSSGQRSGNTIYF
TRBD2 | 15 | TRBJ2-1 | TRBV7-3 | - | TGTGCCAGCAGCCGTAGCGGGAACATCTACAATGAGCAGTTCTTC | CASSRSGNIYNEQFF
- | 17 | TRBJ1-6 | TRBV11-1 | - | TGTGCCAGCAGCTTAGGCACGGGCCCGGGCAGAAATTCACCCCTCCACTTT | CASSLGTGPGRNSPLHF
TRBD1 | 16 | TRBJ1-2 | TRBV6-6 | - | TGTGCCAGCAGTTACACTGACTCAGGGGGAAGCTATGGCTACACCTTC | CASSYTDSGGSYGYTF
- | 12 | TRBJ2-7 | TRBV29-1 | - | TGCAGCGTCGTGACCCAGCCCTACGAGCAGTACTTC | CSVVTQPYEQYF
- | 17 | TRBJ2-1 | TRBV7-3 | - | TGTGCCAGCAGCTTTACGGCTGGGGTGAGCTCCTACAATGAGCAGTTCTTC | CASSFTAGVSSYNEQFF